The 25 T cell receptor beta chains below were found in one sample sequenced in a study of blood T cell repertoires in COVID-19. Generated by immunoSEQ multiplex PCR, the TCRdb table keeps only in-frame clones and is missing some. The profile shows about 210,000 clones, 65% to 85% of them singletons. Sequenced sample: PBMCs or T cells enriched from blood (not recorded which). Receptor source: a young woman who had been exposed to COVID-19.

The V gene is TRBV9, the J gene TRBJ2-5, with D tentatively TRBD2 (6 bases). The germline V gene has CDR1 SGDLS and CDR2 YYNGEE. Between the trimmed V and J ends, which lost 3 bases and 4 bases, there was a span of 19 bases. The CDR3 sequence is 16 residues long. The chain's CDR3 is CASSGASAGTGETQYF. In nucleotides, the CDR3 is TGTGCCAGCAGCGGGGCTAGCGCCGGGACGGGAGAGACCCAGTACTTC.

The V gene is TRBV13, the J gene TRBJ1-1; 8 bases are a match to TRBD1. The V gene's germline CDR1 is PRHDT and CDR2 FYEKMQ (reference sequence). The CDR3 extends over 14 amino acids. Trimming removed 3 bases from V and 6 bases from J; junction bases left unmatched: 6. The CDR3 region is CASSFTGGLPEAFF. The CDR3 coding sequence is TGTGCCAGCAGCTTCACAGGGGGGTTGCCTGAAGCTTTCTTT.

This sequence joins TRBV11-2 and TRBJ1-2; 8 bases are shared with TRBD1. There are 13 residues in the CDR3. Germline V gene lookup returns CDR1 SGHAT and CDR2 FQNNGV. J gave up 4 bases and V 7 bases, and 5 bases lay outside the gene matches. The CDR3 loop reads CASTRQGTYGYTF. The CDR3, as DNA: TGTGCCAGCACCAGACAGGGGACCTATGGCTACACCTTC.

The rearrangement links TRBV7-9 to TRBJ1-5; D gene unclear. This CDR3 contains 13 residues. The germline gives CDR1 SEHNR, CDR2 FQNEAQ (reference sequence). Trimming removed 1 base at V and 6 bases at J, with 7 bases between. Written as DNA, the CDR3 is TGTGCCAGCAGCTTAGATCCGGGTCAGCCCCAGCATTTT. Its translation is CASSLDPGQPQHF.

V usage is TRBV5-4 and J usage is TRBJ1-3; D call uncertain. V shed 2 bases and J shed 0 bases, with 21 bases lying between them. CDR1 and CDR2 (germline): SGHNT, YYREEE (reference sequence). This CDR3 spans 19 amino acids. CDR3 region: CASSFIRGRTLTSGNTIYF. The CDR3 DNA sequence: TGTGCCAGCAGCTTTATTCGGGGTCGGACCCTCACCTCTGGAAACACCATATATTTT.

Comment on this clone: One end of the junction is discordant with germline, which a read error may explain. The chain has TRBV11-2 and TRBJ1-4; TRBD1 matches 7 bases. The germline V gene encodes CDR1 SGHAT and CDR2 FQNNGV. The CDR3 is made up of 18 amino acids. The CDR3 DNA follows: TGTGCCGGCAGCTTATTAGCTAGGACAGGCTTGACTAATGAAAAACTGTTTTTT. Amino acids: CAGSLLARTGLTNEKLFF.

The V and J genes are TRBV12-3 or TRBV12-4 and TRBJ1-2, with unresolved D. Between the trimmed V and J ends, which lost 6 bases and 8 bases, there was a span of 10 bases. The CDR3 consists of 11 residues. CDR3 bases: TGTGCCAGCAGCCGGACGGGGGGCTACACCTTC. Its protein product is CASSRTGGYTF.

Here the CDR3 reads CSASKAGVMNTEAFF. The CDR3 DNA reads as TGCAGTGCTAGTAAGGCAGGGGTTATGAACACTGAAGCTTTCTTT. This chain joins TRBV20-1 and TRBJ1-1; D perhaps matches TRBD1 (6 bases). Germline V lookup: CDR1 DFQATT, CDR2 SNEGSKA (reference sequence). This CDR3 region has 15 residues. The V and J ends lost 3 bases and 0 bases respectively, with 14 bases between them.

The genes are TRBV9 and TRBJ2-3, with TRBD2 identical over 10 bases. Germline loops: CDR1 SGDLS, CDR2 YYNGEE. The CDR3 contains 16 residues. V trimming: 3 bases; J trimming: 2 bases; junction bases outside the gene matches: 6. CDR3: CASSANSGGYTDTQYF. The DNA of the CDR3 is TGTGCCAGCAGCGCCAATAGCGGGGGGTACACAGATACGCAGTATTTT.

The chain is built from TRBV30 and TRBJ2-2, with a tentative D call TRBD1 (6 bases). The CDR3 extends over 11 amino acids. Per the germline V gene, CDR1 is GTSNPN and CDR2 is SVGIG (reference sequence). This CDR3 is CSQRGTGELFF. The CDR3 nucleotides read TGTTCCCAAAGGGGGACCGGGGAGCTGTTTTTT. Looking up the rest from reference TRBV30 and TRBJ2-2 gives the full variable domain: SQTIHQWPATLVQPVGSPLSLECTVEGTSNPNLYWYRQAAGRGLQLLFYSVGIGQISSEVPQNLSASRPQDRQFILSSKKLLLSDSGFYLCSQRGTGELFFGEGSRLTVL.

The V and J genes are TRBV27 and TRBJ1-1; 8 positions match TRBD1. Germline V gene sequence: CDR1 MNHEY, CDR2 SMNVEV (reference sequence). Trimming took 4 bases from V and 4 from J; bases not matched to a gene: 5. This CDR3 comprises 14 residues. The CDR3 loop is CASSSTGVSTEAFF. For the CDR3, the DNA is TGTGCCAGCAGTTCGACAGGGGTGAGCACTGAAGCTTTCTTT.

The V call is TRBV7-9, the J call TRBJ1-2, with TRBD1 matching 7 bases. V shed 4 bases, J shed 3 bases, and the junction held 5 bases outside the gene matches. Per germline, CDR1 SEHNR and CDR2 FQNEAQ (reference sequence). The CDR3 contains 14 residues. CDR3 sequence reads: CASSSPGTDYGYTF. The CDR3 DNA follows: TGTGCCAGCAGCTCCCCTGGGACAGACTATGGCTACACCTTC.

This clone was observed many times. The genes are TRBV5-4 and TRBJ1-6, with D perhaps TRBD1 (5 bases). Per the germline V gene, CDR1 is SGHNT and CDR2 is YYREEE (reference sequence). V lost 4 bases, J lost 0 bases, and 11 bases lay in between. This CDR3 comprises 16 residues. Here the CDR3 reads CASSTWGRSYNSPLHF. The CDR3, as DNA: TGTGCCAGCAGCACGTGGGGCCGCTCCTATAATTCACCCCTCCACTTT.

This chain links TRBV18 with TRBJ1-5; TRBD1 might be the D (6 bases). The germline CDR1 and CDR2 sequences are KGHSH and LQKENI. V was pared by 5 bases and J by 1 base, with 15 bases between. The length of the CDR3 is 16 residues. CDR3 in amino acids: CASSSGTPESNQPQHF. CDR3 nucleotide sequence: TGTGCCAGCTCATCCGGGACACCCGAAAGCAATCAGCCCCAGCATTTT.

The chain combines TRBV11-2 with TRBJ1-3; 7 positions match TRBD1. Germline V gene sequence: CDR1 SGHAT, CDR2 FQNNGV. The CDR3 is 14 amino acids. The V segment lost 5 bases and the J segment 4 bases; nucleotides outside the gene matches: 5. CDR3: CASSQMTGGNTIYF. CDR3 in DNA: TGTGCCAGCAGCCAAATGACAGGGGGAAACACCATATATTTT.

The genes are TRBV6-5 and TRBJ2-7; TRBD2 is a possible D gene (6 bases). The length of the CDR3 is 15 residues. Trimming removed 7 bases at V and 2 bases at J, with 18 bases between. CDR1 and CDR2 from the germline V gene are MNHEY and SVGAGI. The CDR3 loop reads CASNLGTSAAYEQYF. The CDR3 DNA sequence: TGTGCCAGCAATCTAGGGACTTCTGCCGCCTACGAGCAGTACTTC.

J is TRBJ2-5 and V is TRBV27; D is ambiguous. V lost 7 bases to trimming and J lost 5 bases, with 8 bases between them. The CDR3 covers 11 residues. Germline V gives CDR1 MNHEY, CDR2 SMNVEV (reference sequence). The CDR3, as DNA: TGTGCCAGCACCTTCAGGGAGACCCAGTACTTC. This gives the protein CASTFRETQYF.

The chain couples TRBV2 to TRBJ2-4; tentative D call: TRBD1 (5 bases). CDR1 SNHLY and CDR2 FYNNEI come from the germline V gene. V was cut by 8 bases and J by 0 bases, with 14 bases left in between. This CDR3 contains 15 residues. The CDR3 nucleotides are TGTGCCAGCCTTCTAAAAGGGGTAGCCAAAAACATTCAGTACTTC. Translation: CASLLKGVAKNIQYF.

The chain combines TRBV4-3 with TRBJ2-1, with TRBD2 as a possible D gene (5 bases). Trimming removed 0 bases from V and 5 bases from J, with 14 bases in between. Germline V lookup: CDR1 LGHNA, CDR2 YSLEER. The CDR3 contains 16 residues. CDR3 protein: CASSQDVGEFNNEQFF. As DNA, the CDR3 is TGCGCCAGCAGCCAAGACGTCGGGGAATTTAACAATGAGCAGTTCTTC.

Note on this clone: At one end the junction does not follow the germline gene, possibly because of a read error. The V call is TRBV9, the J call TRBJ1-5; 7 bases line up with TRBD1. Germline CDR1 and CDR2: SGDLS and YYNGEE. The CDR3 length is 14 residues. DNA of the CDR3: TGTGCCAGCAGCGTAGGGGACAGCATTCAGCCCCAGCATTTT. Translating gives CASSVGDSIQPQHF.

CDR3 protein: CASSQPDRDRDETQYF. The CDR3 DNA follows: TGTGCCAGCAGCCAACCCGACCGGGACAGGGATGAGACCCAGTACTTC. The genes are TRBV3-1 (or the pseudogene TRBV3-2) and TRBJ2-5, with 9 bases aligning to TRBD1. The CDR3 contains 16 residues. V lost 2 bases to trimming and J lost 5 bases; unmatched junction nucleotides: 9. Germline assignment: CDR1 LGHDT and CDR2 YNNKEL (reference sequence).

The chain carries TRBV27 and TRBJ2-7; D unclear. Looked up from germline, CDR1 is MNHEY and CDR2 is SMNVEV (reference sequence). This CDR3 has 13 residues. V was clipped by 3 bases and J by 3 bases, with 9 bases between them. CDR3 sequence reads: CASSFSPYYEQYF. DNA for the CDR3: TGTGCCAGCAGTTTTTCCCCTTACTACGAGCAGTACTTC.

The chain links TRBV7-6 to TRBJ1-2; 8 nucleotides match TRBD1. V was clipped by 5 bases and J by 4 bases; unmatched bases: 3. The CDR3 is 13 residues long. In germline, CDR1 is SGHVS, CDR2 FNYEAQ. CDR3 region: CASSPGQGYGYTF. The DNA of the CDR3 is TGTGCCAGCAGCCCAGGACAGGGCTATGGCTACACCTTC.

The chain recombines TRBV11-2 with TRBJ1-3, with D unclear. Trimming took off 5 bases at V and 4 bases at J, with 9 bases between the two ends. Germline values: CDR1 SGHAT, CDR2 FQNNGV. This CDR3 is built from 13 residues. The CDR3 here is CASSLSSGNTIYF. The CDR3 DNA reads as TGTGCCAGCAGCCTAAGTTCGGGAAACACCATATATTTT.

CDR3 residues: CASSPPGGFILGDTEAFF. CDR3 coding DNA: TGTGCCAGCTCACCACCCGGCGGTTTTATACTCGGTGACACTGAAGCTTTCTTT. This chain connects TRBV18 to TRBJ1-1, with D unresolved. The CDR3 is 18 amino acids. V lost 0 bases to trimming and J lost 3 bases, with 20 bases between them. Germline CDR1 and CDR2: KGHSH and LQKENI. Variable domain in full (rest from reference TRBV18 and TRBJ1-1): NAGVMQNPRHLVRRRGQEARLRCSPMKGHSHVYWYRQLPEEGLKFMVYLQKENIIDESGMPKERFSAEFPKEGPSILRIQQVVRGDSAAYFCASSPPGGFILGDTEAFFGQGTRLTVV.